This T cell receptor beta chain comes out of a study of beta chain features in type 1 diabetes. The authors reverse transcribed all of the isolated RNA, so sequencing captured expressed TCRB transcripts. Sequenced by immunoSEQ multiplex PCR; TCRdb stores in-frame clones only, minus some. Of around 500,000 clones in the sample, roughly an eighth were seen once. Trimming took 11 bases from V and 6 from J, leaving 14 bases between them. The CDR3 is 12 residues long. Germline V lookup: CDR1 SEHNR, CDR2 FQNEAQ (reference sequence). Each of the CD4+ naive, central memory, regulatory and stem cell-like memory populations was sorted via CD45RO/CCR7/CD25/CD127/CD95/CD27.

The sequencing sample was made of naive CD4+ T cells from blood. The sequence came from a woman aged 18 to 35 in good health. The chain uses TRBV7-9 and TRBJ2-1; D is possibly TRBD2 (6 bases). The CDR3 is CASRGGANEQFF. The CDR3 bases are TGTGCCTCGAGAGGAGGGGCCAATGAGCAGTTCTTC.